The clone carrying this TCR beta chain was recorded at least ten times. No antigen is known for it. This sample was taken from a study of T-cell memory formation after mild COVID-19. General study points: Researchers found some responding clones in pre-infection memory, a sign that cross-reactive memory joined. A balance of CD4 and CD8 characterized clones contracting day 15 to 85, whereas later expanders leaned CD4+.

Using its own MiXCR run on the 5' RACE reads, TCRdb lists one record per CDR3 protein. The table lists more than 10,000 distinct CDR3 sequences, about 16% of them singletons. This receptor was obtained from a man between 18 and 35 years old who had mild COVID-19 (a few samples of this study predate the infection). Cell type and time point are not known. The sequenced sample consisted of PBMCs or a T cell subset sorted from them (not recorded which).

The CDR3 loop reads CASSRPPRWVRSYNEQFF. The CDR3 nucleotides read TGTGCCAGCAGCCGCCCCCCCCGCTGGGTAAGATCCTACAATGAGCAGTTCTTC. The rearrangement links TRBV11-1 to TRBJ2-1; no definite D call. The CDR3 spans 18 residues. With 5 bases removed from V and 1 base from J, the gap between germline ends came to 21 bases. Per germline, CDR1 SGHAT and CDR2 FQDESV (reference sequence).